The 30 T cell receptor beta chains below all came from one sample that was sequenced in a study of blood T cell repertoires in COVID-19. Sequenced by immunoSEQ multiplex PCR; TCRdb stores in-frame clones only, minus some. The table includes 75,000 to 85,000 clones, around 90% detected once. The sequencing sample was made of peripheral blood. All receptors come from a human donor in a cohort sampled during active COVID-19.

The chain uses TRBV5-1 and TRBJ2-3; 8 nucleotides line up with TRBD1. Germline CDR1 reads SGHRS; CDR2 reads YFSETQ. The CDR3 consists of 14 residues. The V and J ends lost 2 bases and 4 bases, in that order; junction bases with no gene match: 3. CDR3 DNA sequence: TGCGCCAGCAGCTTTGGACAGGGTGCAGATACGCAGTATTTT. Amino acids: CASSFGQGADTQYF.

The rearrangement joins TRBV6-5 to TRBJ1-2; D not certain. The V gene lost 0 bases and the J gene lost 6 bases, with 14 bases spanning the gap. This CDR3 is 15 amino acids long. Per the germline V gene, CDR1 is MNHEY and CDR2 is SVGAGI. In DNA form, the CDR3 reads TGTGCCAGCAGTTACTCCTGGGTCGTCGCGGATGGCTACACCTTC. It encodes CASSYSWVVADGYTF.

The chain links TRBV3-1 (or the pseudogene TRBV3-2) to TRBJ2-2, with D possibly TRBD2 on 6 matching bases. There are 15 residues in the CDR3. V was clipped by 7 bases and J by 0 bases, with 12 bases between them. CDR1 is LGHDT and CDR2 is YNNKEL in the germline V gene (reference sequence). The chain's CDR3 is CASTKGGANTGELFF. The CDR3, as DNA: TGTGCCAGCACCAAAGGCGGGGCGAACACCGGGGAGCTGTTTTTT.

The V call is TRBV30, the J call TRBJ1-2, with D perhaps TRBD1 (5 bases). V gave up 5 bases and J gave up 0 bases, with 7 bases separating them. Germline CDR1 GTSNPN, CDR2 SVGIG (reference sequence). The CDR3 totals 12 residues. The CDR3 loop reads CAWLGANYGYTF. The DNA of the CDR3 is TGTGCCTGGCTAGGGGCTAACTATGGCTACACCTTC.

About this clone: At one of its ends the junction is not consistent with the germline gene, which may arise from a read error. This rearrangement joins TRBV7-7 to TRBJ1-2; D call uncertain. The CDR3 contains 10 residues. Germline V gene lookup returns CDR1 SSHAT and CDR2 FNYEAQ (reference sequence). DNA of the CDR3: TGTGCTAGCAGCTTACCAGGCTACACCTTC. This codes for CASSLPGYTF.

The chain has TRBV24-1 and TRBJ1-5, with 7 bases lining up with TRBD1. J lost 6 bases, V lost 9 bases, and 7 bases had no gene match. The CDR3 sequence is 13 residues long. CDR1 and CDR2 (germline): KGHDR, SFDVKD. CDR3 sequence (DNA): TGTGCCACCGTAGGGGGCGCCGGTCAGCCCCAGCATTTT. Its protein is CATVGGAGQPQHF.

This rearrangement joins TRBV5-1 to TRBJ1-1; 7 positions agree with TRBD1. V gave up 2 bases and J gave up 4 bases; unmatched junction bases: 20. This CDR3 comprises 19 residues. In germline, CDR1 is SGHRS, CDR2 YFSETQ. This CDR3 is CASSLVSGLRQGRATEAFF. The CDR3 DNA reads as TGCGCCAGCAGCTTAGTCTCTGGGCTCAGACAGGGACGGGCCACTGAAGCTTTCTTT.

The CDR3 region is CASSRDTPEAFF. The CDR3 coding sequence is TGTGCCAGCAGTCGGGACACACCGGAAGCTTTCTTT. This chain links TRBV12-3 or TRBV12-4 with TRBJ1-1, with D maybe TRBD1 (6 bases). Trimming shortened V by 5 bases and J by 8 bases, and 12 bases separated the two germline ends. This CDR3 region has 12 residues.

The chain has TRBV7-2 and TRBJ2-3; no firm D call. Trimming cost V 5 bases and J 6 bases, with 6 bases left between them. Looked up from germline, CDR1 is SGHTA and CDR2 is FQGNSA. The CDR3 has 11 amino acids. The CDR3 protein is CASSNQDTQYF. The CDR3 coding sequence is TGTGCCAGCAGCAACCAGGATACGCAGTATTTT. Variable domain in full (rest from reference TRBV7-2 and TRBJ2-3): GAGVSQSPSNKVTEKGKDVELRCDPISGHTALYWYRQSLGQGLEFLIYFQGNSAPDKSGLPSDRFSAERTGGSVSTLTIQRTQQEDSAVYLCASSNQDTQYFGPGTRLTVL.

This chain links TRBV4-3 with TRBJ2-3, with 13 bases matching TRBD2. CDR1 and CDR2 (germline): LGHNA, YSLEER. Trimming cost V 1 base and J 1 base; bases outside gene matches: 5. The CDR3 sequence is 18 residues long. This CDR3 reads CASSQGTSGGVGTDTQYF. CDR3 bases: TGCGCCAGCAGCCAAGGGACTAGCGGGGGAGTCGGCACAGATACGCAGTATTTT.

The CDR3 DNA reads TGTGCCATCAGTGAGTCGACAGTCACCTACCAAGGCTACACCTTC. Translated, it gives CAISESTVTYQGYTF. The chain recombines TRBV10-3 with TRBJ1-2; the D gene is possibly TRBD1 (5 bases). The CDR3 runs 15 residues. The V end was cut by 0 bases, the J end by 8 bases, with 16 bases between. The germline V gene has CDR1 ENHRY and CDR2 SYGVKD.

The V and J genes are TRBV7-2 and TRBJ2-1, with TRBD2 matching over 12 bases. Germline V lookup: CDR1 SGHTA, CDR2 FQGNSA. The J segment lost 5 bases and the V segment lost 5 bases, leaving 7 bases of the junction unmatched. The CDR3 loop spans 16 amino acids. The chain's CDR3 is CASSDTTSGGHNEQFF. CDR3 in DNA: TGTGCCAGCAGCGACACAACTAGCGGGGGGCACAATGAGCAGTTCTTC.

The CDR3 coding sequence is TGTGCCAGCAGCCAAGAACTAGATACGCAGTATTTT. Translated, it gives CASSQELDTQYF. The chain joins TRBV3-1 (or the pseudogene TRBV3-2) to TRBJ2-3; no definite D call. Trimming cost V 0 bases and J 5 bases, with 3 bases left between them. This CDR3 is built from 12 residues. Germline V lookup: CDR1 LGHDT, CDR2 YNNKEL (reference sequence).

The gene calls are TRBV3-1 (or the pseudogene TRBV3-2) and TRBJ2-3, with TRBD2 matching over 11 bases. V lost 5 bases and J lost 3; bases outside the gene matches: 10. The germline V gene has CDR1 LGHDT and CDR2 YNNKEL (reference sequence). The length of the CDR3 is 17 residues. The CDR3 DNA is TGTGCCAGCAGCAGCCTTAGCGGGGGGGTGGGGACAGATACGCAGTATTTT. Translation: CASSSLSGGVGTDTQYF.

The gene calls are TRBV28 and TRBJ1-2, with 9 bases identical to TRBD1. The CDR3 is 16 residues long. With 6 bases clipped from V and 3 bases from J, the junction kept 11 bases outside the gene matches. Germline V gene data show CDR1 as MDHEN and CDR2 as SYDVKM. The CDR3 loop reads CASRGSTGGADYGYTF. The CDR3 DNA reads TGTGCCAGCAGGGGGAGCACAGGGGGCGCGGACTATGGCTACACCTTC.

The chain is built from TRBV28 and TRBJ1-6, with D uncertain. Deletions cut 2 bases from V and 8 bases from J, with 4 bases between. Germline-derived CDR1 and CDR2 are MDHEN and SYDVKM. The CDR3 is 12 amino acids. The CDR3 nucleotides are TGTGCCAGCAGTTTAAGAGATTCACCCCTCCACTTT. This gives the protein CASSLRDSPLHF.

This sequence joins TRBV5-1 and TRBJ2-3; 7 bases agree with TRBD2. The CDR3 is 16 residues long. With V trimmed by 6 bases and J by 3 bases, 13 bases remained unmatched. The germline V gene encodes CDR1 SGHRS and CDR2 YFSETQ. CDR3 nucleotides: TGCGCCAGCACGGAAAGGGCGGGAGCAGGAACAGATACGCAGTATTTT. Amino acid sequence: CASTERAGAGTDTQYF.

The gene calls are TRBV3-1 (or the pseudogene TRBV3-2) and TRBJ1-2; D not certain. The CDR3 length is 14 residues. Between the trimmed V and J ends, which lost 4 bases and 7 bases, there was a span of 16 bases. CDR1 is LGHDT, CDR2 YNNKEL, per germline (reference sequence). The CDR3 DNA follows: TGTGCCAGCAGCCGCGTCGATAGAGGAGGTGGCTACACCTTC. It translates to CASSRVDRGGGYTF.

This sequence joins TRBV6-5 and TRBJ1-1, with D possibly TRBD1 on 6 matching bases. The CDR3 consists of 13 residues. Germline V gene sequence: CDR1 MNHEY, CDR2 SVGAGI. Trimming removed 8 bases at V and 3 bases at J, with 13 bases between. The CDR3 protein is CASERGLDTEAFF. CDR3 sequence (DNA): TGTGCCAGCGAAAGGGGGTTAGACACTGAAGCTTTCTTT.

This chain connects TRBV23-1 to TRBJ2-7, with TRBD1 matching 8 bases. TRBV23-1 qualifies as an ORF whose function is uncertain. J lost 2 bases, V lost 7 bases, and 10 bases had no gene match. The CDR3 is 15 residues long. The CDR3 DNA sequence: TGCGCCAGCACATCAGCCAAACAGGGGGCCTACGAGCAGTACTTC. Its translation is CASTSAKQGAYEQYF.

The gene calls are TRBV5-4 and TRBJ1-1; 7 positions match TRBD1. This CDR3 has 18 amino acids. The V and J ends lost 4 bases and 2 bases, in that order; junction bases with no gene match: 17. Germline values: CDR1 SGHNT, CDR2 YYREEE (reference sequence). The DNA for the CDR3 is TGTGCCAGCAGCCTTAAACTACAGGGGATCGGGCAAAACACTGAAGCTTTCTTT. Residues: CASSLKLQGIGQNTEAFF.

The chain is built from TRBV29-1 and TRBJ2-1, with TRBD2 as a possible D gene (5 bases). Germline V gene sequence: CDR1 SQVTM, CDR2 ANQGSEA. The CDR3 is 15 residues long. With 1 base removed from V and 0 bases from J, the gap between germline ends came to 10 bases. Here the CDR3 DNA reads TGCAGCGTTGAAGCGACTGGGAGCTCCTACAATGAGCAGTTCTTC. This gives the protein CSVEATGSSYNEQFF.

This chain joins TRBV6-1 and TRBJ2-1; 10 nucleotides line up with TRBD2. CDR1 is MNHNS, CDR2 SASEGT, per germline. The CDR3 has 18 residues. V shed 3 bases and J 0 bases; nucleotides not matched to a gene: 8. The CDR3: CASSDGGTSVGSYNEQFF. As DNA, the CDR3 is TGTGCCAGCAGTGACGGCGGGACTAGCGTCGGCTCCTACAATGAGCAGTTCTTC.

The chain couples TRBV28 to TRBJ1-2; D may be TRBD1 (6 bases). Trimming took 6 bases from V and 8 from J, leaving 16 bases between them. Germline V gene sequence: CDR1 MDHEN, CDR2 SYDVKM. The CDR3 sequence is 13 residues long. The CDR3 is CASSNTGNWGYTF. Here the CDR3 DNA reads TGTGCCAGCAGCAATACAGGGAATTGGGGCTACACCTTC.

This clone was detected only once. This rearrangement joins TRBV6-2 or TRBV6-3 to TRBJ2-3, with 10 bases that match TRBD2. Trimming removed 2 bases from V and 2 bases from J; junction bases left unmatched: 10. Looked up from germline, CDR1 is MNHEY and CDR2 is SVGEGT. The CDR3 loop spans 18 amino acids. The CDR3 coding sequence is TGTGCCAGCAGTTACCCTGGAGCGGGGGGGAGGTTCACAGATACGCAGTATTTT. Translating gives CASSYPGAGGRFTDTQYF.

The chain combines TRBV24-1 with TRBJ1-2; D is uncertain. The CDR3 extends over 15 amino acids. Trimming pared 2 bases from V and 7 bases from J, leaving 16 bases between. Germline CDR1 is KGHDR and CDR2 is SFDVKD. CDR3 in amino acids: CATSDSQRSNSGYTF. The CDR3 DNA reads as TGTGCCACCAGTGATTCCCAGAGGTCTAATTCTGGCTACACCTTC.

The chain combines TRBV30 with TRBJ1-1; TRBD1 agrees at 9 bases. The CDR3 loop spans 13 amino acids. The germline gives CDR1 GTSNPN, CDR2 SVGIG (reference sequence). V lost 4 bases, J lost 3 bases, and 3 bases stayed unmatched. CDR3 loop: CAWTRDRDTEAFF. CDR3 in DNA: TGTGCCTGGACTCGGGACAGGGACACTGAAGCTTTCTTT.

The chain is built from TRBV3-1 (or the pseudogene TRBV3-2) and TRBJ1-3; 7 nucleotides agree with TRBD1. Germline CDR1 reads LGHDT; CDR2 reads YNNKEL (reference sequence). The V gene end was trimmed by 3 bases and the J gene end by 1 base; junction bases not matched to a gene: 12. The CDR3 spans 18 residues. The DNA for the CDR3 is TGTGCCAGCAGCCACCTGATGAGGGGGCGCGGGTCTGGAAACACCATATATTTT. Residues: CASSHLMRGRGSGNTIYF.

This clone was seen more than once but under ten times. This chain connects TRBV2 to TRBJ1-2; 7 nucleotides match TRBD1. Per the germline V gene, CDR1 is SNHLY and CDR2 is FYNNEI. The CDR3 is 13 amino acids. V gave up 9 bases and J gave up 6 bases; unmatched junction bases: 10. CDR3 in DNA: TGTGCCAGTCCAGGGGGTGCCCGCGATGGCTACACCTTC. It codes for CASPGGARDGYTF.

This clone was recorded only once. The gene calls are TRBV6-5 and TRBJ2-7; 7 positions agree with TRBD1. CDR1 and CDR2 from the germline V gene are MNHEY and SVGAGI. The CDR3 has 14 residues. V was clipped by 6 bases and J by 0 bases; unmatched bases: 5. As DNA, the CDR3 is TGTGCCAGCAGCCAAGACAGGGTCTCCTACGAGCAGTACTTC. It codes for CASSQDRVSYEQYF.